A single sample is the source of the 10 T cell receptor beta chains below, sequenced in a study of T cells in women clearing cervical HPV infection. Profiling relied on immunoSEQ multiplex PCR, and the TCRdb table lists in-frame clones only, not all of them. The listing records about 23,000 clones. The sequencing input was blood buffy coat. These TCRs come from a woman between 18 and 69 years old with a cervical HPV16 infection that either progressed to CIN3+ or cleared (not recorded which).

A remark on this clone: The read stops 3 residues short of the end of the CDR3; the missing end is completed from the germline J gene. The chain combines TRBV6-4 with TRBJ1-2, with TRBD1 identical over 8 bases. The trim removed 2 bases at V and 4 bases at J, leaving 18 bases unmatched. The CDR3 is made up of 19 amino acids. Per the germline V gene, CDR1 is MRHNA and CDR2 is SNTAGT. This CDR3 reads CASSDTRGTGKSTRYGYTF. The DNA read from the CDR3 is TGTGCCAGCAGTGACACCCGCGGGACAGGAAAATCAACCCGCTATGGC.

Details on this clone: The CDR3 extends 3 residues past the end of the read, so its final part is completed from the germline J gene. The chain recombines TRBV7-6 with TRBJ2-5, with no clear D. The CDR3 has 12 amino acids. The V end lost 1 base, the J end lost 5 bases, and 5 bases lay between the germline ends. The germline V gene encodes CDR1 SGHVS and CDR2 FNYEAQ. CDR3 sequence reads: CASSLVGETQYF. The DNA read from the CDR3 is TGTGCCAGCAGCTTAGTAGGGGAGACC.

Worth noting for this clone: The read is 3 residues too short to cover the CDR3 end, so that end is filled in from the germline J gene. The V and J genes are TRBV7-2 and TRBJ1-1; 7 positions agree with TRBD1. Unmatched junction bases numbered 8, after V lost 5 bases and J lost 2 bases. CDR3 length: 15 amino acids. The germline gives CDR1 SGHTA, CDR2 FQGNSA. Partial CDR3 DNA: TGTGCCAGCAGCAAAGCCTGGACAGGAAACACTGAA. It codes for CASSKAWTGNTE. The full CDR3 is CASSKAWTGNTEAFF.

Points on this clone: The read stops 3 residues short of the end of the CDR3; the missing end is completed from the germline J gene. This rearrangement joins TRBV6-1 to TRBJ2-3; D gene uncertain. CDR1 is MNHNS and CDR2 is SASEGT in the germline V gene. The V end was cut by 4 bases, the J end by 6 bases, with 11 bases between. The CDR3 runs to 13 residues. CDR3 sequence reads: CASSGRPGDTQYF. The part of the CDR3 DNA that was read is TGTGCCAGCAGTGGTAGGCCCGGGGATACG.

Concerning this clone: The read halts 3 residues ahead of the CDR3 end, with the missing end drawn from the germline J gene. V usage is TRBV19 and J usage is TRBJ2-5; maybe TRBD2 (6 bases). CDR1 and CDR2 from the germline V gene are LNHDA and SQIVND (reference sequence). V was trimmed by 3 bases and J by 5 bases, leaving 19 bases between them. CDR3 length equals 16 residues. The part of the CDR3 DNA that was read is TGTGCCAGTAGTATCATGGGGGGAGCGATGTATGAGACC. Its protein product is CASSIMGGAMYET. The whole CDR3 protein reads CASSIMGGAMYETQYF.

Regarding this clone: The read gets to within 3 residues of the CDR3 end, and the germline J gene fills in the rest. This rearrangement joins TRBV7-8 to TRBJ2-7; D unresolved. CDR3 length: 12 amino acids. Looked up from germline, CDR1 is SGHVS and CDR2 is FQNEAQ. Trimming took off 5 bases at V and 0 bases at J, with 5 bases between the two ends. The DNA read from the CDR3 is TGTGCCAGCAGCACCGGCTCCTACGAG. Amino acid sequence: CASSTGSYE. The whole CDR3 protein is CASSTGSYEQYF.

As to this clone: The CDR3 end is not reached by the read, which stops 3 residues before it; the germline J gene fills it in. The V and J genes are TRBV5-1 and TRBJ1-5, with D unresolved. There are 13 residues in the CDR3. V was cut by 2 bases and J by 3 bases, with 6 bases left in between. Germline V CDR1 and CDR2: SGHRS, YFSETQ. CDR3 DNA, as far as it was read: TGCGCCAGCAGCTTAAGCACCAATCAGCCC. It codes for CASSLSTNQP. The full CDR3 reads CASSLSTNQPQHF.

Notes on this clone: The DNA ends 3 residues before the CDR3 does, and the rest of the CDR3 is filled in from the germline J gene. The V call is TRBV4-1, the J call TRBJ2-7; TRBD2 is a possible D gene (5 bases). This CDR3 is built from 14 residues. Germline V CDR1 and CDR2: MGHRA, YSYEKL. Trimming pared 1 base from V and 2 bases from J, leaving 9 bases between. The part of the CDR3 DNA that was read is TGCGCCAGCAGCCAAGCCTACGGGGCCTACGAG. Translation gives CASSQAYGAYE. The whole CDR3 protein reads CASSQAYGAYEQYF.

As concerns this clone: Sequencing ends 3 residues short of the CDR3 end; the germline J gene provides the rest. The chain is built from TRBV19 and TRBJ1-2; D gene ambiguous. The CDR3 covers 13 residues. Germline CDR1 is LNHDA and CDR2 is SQIVND (reference sequence). With 8 bases removed from V and 6 bases from J, the gap between germline ends came to 16 bases. The covered CDR3 bases are TGTGCCAGTCGGGCTTTTGACGGGGATGGC. Its protein product is CASRAFDGDG. From start to end, the CDR3 is CASRAFDGDGYTF.

Points on this clone: Coverage ceases 3 residues before the CDR3 finishes, and the germline J gene fills in the end. The rearrangement links TRBV5-1 to TRBJ2-7; 7 nucleotides agree with TRBD1. The CDR3 loop spans 16 amino acids. Germline CDR1 is SGHRS and CDR2 is YFSETQ. Trimming cost V 4 bases and J 4 bases; bases outside gene matches: 14. The sequenced CDR3 bases are TGCGCCAGCAGCCGGGCGCTGGCAGGGGGTGGTTACGAG. Translating gives CASSRALAGGGYE. The CDR3, in full, reads CASSRALAGGGYEQYF.